Listed below are T cell receptor beta chains from one sample, sequenced in a study of CD8+ T cells in alopecia areata. Here immunoSEQ multiplex PCR was the method, and the copy in TCRdb shows in-frame clones only, minus some. Of about 190,000 clones in the sample, around three fifths were seen once. Sample: CD8+ T cells sorted from blood, taken at week 24, from a patient treated with tofacitinib. All receptors come from a human donor with alopecia areata. Both conserved end residues are part of each CDR3. D genes are given only for firm matches. Clone size appears in some rows only: once, few, many, or a class for an expanded clone.

abundance	v_gene	j_gene	d_gene	CDR3aa	CDR3nt
-	TRBV7-2	TRBJ2-6	TRBD1	CASSLTTGANPSGANVLTF	TGTGCCAGCAGCTTGACGACAGGGGCGAACCCCTCTGGGGCCAACGTCCTGACTTTC
few	TRBV2	TRBJ2-5	-	CASQGDQETQYF	TGTGCCAGCCAGGGAGACCAAGAGACCCAGTACTTC
-	TRBV29-1	TRBJ2-7	-	CSARGQNYYEQYF	TGCAGCGCCAGGGGACAAAACTACTACGAGCAGTACTTC
-	TRBV13	TRBJ1-2	-	CASRGPRGGIYGYTF	TGTGCCAGCAGGGGACCTCGAGGTGGGATCTATGGCTACACCTTC
-	TRBV13	TRBJ2-2	-	CASSATGGELFF	TGTGCCAGCAGCGCCACAGGCGGGGAGCTGTTTTTT
-	TRBV6-5	TRBJ2-1	-	CASSDNEQFF	TGTGCCAGCAGCGACAATGAGCAGTTCTTC
few	TRBV30	TRBJ2-3	-	CAWSVTDTQYF	TGTGCCTGGAGTGTGACAGATACGCAGTATTTT
-	TRBV5-1	TRBJ2-7	TRBD1	CASSSRPGQAGYEQYF	TGCGCCAGCAGCTCAAGGCCGGGACAGGCGGGCTACGAGCAGTACTTC
-	TRBV30	TRBJ1-2	TRBD1	CAWMGQGGYGYTF	TGTGCCTGGATGGGACAGGGCGGTTATGGCTACACCTTC
-	TRBV2	TRBJ2-7	TRBD1	CASSDRGLNEQYF	TGTGCCAGCAGTGACAGGGGGCTGAACGAGCAGTACTTC
-	TRBV9	TRBJ1-2	-	CASSANAWGYTF	TGTGCCAGCAGCGCGAATGCGTGGGGCTACACCTTC
-	TRBV7-6	TRBJ2-7	TRBD1	CASSEKRGRKYEQYF	TGTGCCAGCAGCGAGAAGAGGGGGCGGAAATACGAGCAGTACTTC